This T cell receptor beta chain was recovered during a study of shared clonotypes between healthy human individuals. Regarding the study as a whole: It was the few donors that limited the genetic and exposure-history diversity represented.

As to this clone: The antigen is not known.

Replicate PCRs from sorted subsets contained roughly 190 ng DNA, which is roughly 30,000 T cell genomes. Using immunoSEQ multiplex PCR, the repertoire was profiled, and TCRdb retains in-frame clones only, with some absent. The data hold about 2 million clones, with about 95% observed a single time. CD45RO-negative, CCR7-positively selected cells formed the naive CD8 fraction, excluding terminally differentiated effector memory CD45RA+ cells. Those who donated, Caucasian adults without exception, all lived in Nashville, Tennessee. The CDR3 loop spans 16 amino acids. The V segment lost 0 bases and the J segment 7 bases; nucleotides outside the gene matches: 10. Germline lookup yields CDR1 MGHRA and CDR2 YSYEKL.

The clonotype originates from a young man in good health. J is TRBJ1-1 and V is TRBV4-1, with 8 nucleotides matching TRBD1. Sequenced input: naive CD8+ T cells sorted from blood. In DNA form, the CDR3 reads TGCGCCAGCAGCCAAGATAAGGGAACAGGGGGGGGTGAAGCTTTCTTT. Translating it yields CASSQDKGTGGGEAFF.